This T cell receptor (beta chain) is drawn from a study of cytomegalovirus exposure and HLA in healthy donors. 13 Jbeta primers and 60 Vbeta primers were used for the PCR. Profiling relied on immunoSEQ multiplex PCR, and the TCRdb table lists in-frame clones only, not all of them. Found here are 110,000 to 150,000 clones, 75% to 85% of them singletons; the top ten hold roughly 4.5%. Turning to this clone: The antigen remains unidentified.

Study-wide results and limits: The study found most TCR sequences rare, yet found some public TCRs in many donors. Analysis was carried out at a later point, and it linked a missense DCLRE1C variant to TCR beta V- and J-gene trimming. Within the data, a cluster of highly shared sequence variants was likely a sequencing artifact.

V lost 4 bases, J lost 7 bases, and 10 bases stayed unmatched. Germline V lookup: CDR1 SGHRS, CDR2 YFSETQ. CDR3 length: 14 amino acids. Unrecorded immune exposures were likely, despite nominal health at sampling. The sample comprised PBMCs. This receptor was identified in a middle-aged man in good health and CMV-seronegative. V usage is TRBV5-1 and J usage is TRBJ2-7, with 8 bases identical to TRBD1. CDR3 sequence: CASSVGQGPREQYF. CDR3 sequence (DNA): TGCGCCAGCAGCGTCGGACAGGGCCCCCGAGAGCAGTACTTC.